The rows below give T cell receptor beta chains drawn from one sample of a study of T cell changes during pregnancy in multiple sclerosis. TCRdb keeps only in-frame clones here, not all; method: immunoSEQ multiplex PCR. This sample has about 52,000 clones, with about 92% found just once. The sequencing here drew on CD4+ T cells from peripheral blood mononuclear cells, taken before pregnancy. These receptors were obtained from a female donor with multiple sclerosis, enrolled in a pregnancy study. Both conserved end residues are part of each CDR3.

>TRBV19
CASSLRQLTGELFF
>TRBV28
CASSSSPGGRLNEQFF
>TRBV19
CASMSGRANEKLFF
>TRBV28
CASKALNQPQHF
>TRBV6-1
CASSARGYEQYF
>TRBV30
CAWGDFTDTQYF
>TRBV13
CASSEDSGGYGYTF
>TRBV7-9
CASSPRTGDHEQYF
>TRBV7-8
CATGIARNTEAFF
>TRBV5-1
CASSFSGVLMKNCFF
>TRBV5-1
CASSLGPAGMRETQYF
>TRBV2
CASSGTSGRPQETQYF
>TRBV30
CAWSFAGPLGYEQYF
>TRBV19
CASSAGGRGNYGYTF
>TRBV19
CASRHRPLVDEQYF
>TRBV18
CASSPLFAGQGAGEAFF
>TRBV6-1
CASDRAYEQYF
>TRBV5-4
CASSLGSGRAYNEQFF
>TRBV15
CATSRDRGQAYEQYF
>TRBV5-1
CASSLWGGGDEQFF
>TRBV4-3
CASSRIGTANTEAFF
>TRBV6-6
CASSYRTGGGSEKLFF
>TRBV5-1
CASSLYLAGATDTQYF
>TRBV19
CASSITGLSYNEQFF
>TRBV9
CASGKQGGAAGELFF
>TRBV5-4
CASSWTGYEQYF
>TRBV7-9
CASSRGNTGELFF
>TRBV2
CASSDGGMGGNQPQHF
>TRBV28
CASSSPSWNTEAFF
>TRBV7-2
CASSPRDRSYGYTF
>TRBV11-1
CASSLWDRSRTF
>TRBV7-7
CASSLGLDQPQHF
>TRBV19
CASSIRQGSLVQHF
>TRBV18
CASSPDRILSNQPQHF
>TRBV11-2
CASSLGLAGGTDTQYF
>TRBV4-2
CASSQGRGRTLSYEQYF
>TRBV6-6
CASSPTALPSEQYF
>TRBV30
CAWSVSEWRIQETQYF
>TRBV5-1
CASSTTGDYEQYF
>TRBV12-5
CASGLAGQGAYTF
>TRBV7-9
CASSQGTDRYEQYF
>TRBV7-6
CASSRGRQETQYF
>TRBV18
CASSGATGSAGNTIYF
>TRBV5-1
CASSPGAGLETNEQFF
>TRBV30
CAWSTHLGQPQHF
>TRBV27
CASRGGRMNTEAFF
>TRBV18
CASSPRLNTEAFF
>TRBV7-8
CASSPQTGSYNEQFF
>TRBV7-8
CASSLFREGDTGELFF
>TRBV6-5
CASSYRNREGEKLFF
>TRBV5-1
CASSLTNSPNYGYTF
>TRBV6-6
CASRGNTEAFF
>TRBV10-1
CASMGRETGELFF
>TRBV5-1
CASSIGTATDTQYF